This paragraph covers one TCR beta chain sequence. As yet, its antigen is unknown. TCRdb itself ran the reads through MiXCR, one entry per CDR3 protein. This table has 250,000 to 300,000 distinct CDR3 sequences, 20% to 30% appearing once. The sample comes from a study of T cell repertoires in cytomegalovirus infection. Study details: Indications came from public TCR beta signatures; they pointed to CMV infection and to a matching HLA type.

Study-wide findings and caveats: HLA-C-restricted CMV clonotypes gave the most frequent clonotype in two of eight donors. Cumulative public TCR beta family frequency identified CMV carriers with the relevant HLA.

The V gene end was trimmed by 1 base and the J gene end by 1 base; junction bases not matched to a gene: 3. Germline V lookup: CDR1 SQVTM, CDR2 ANQGSEA. The CDR3 totals 15 residues. This receptor was taken from a human donor in good health (CMV status not recorded). Some clones in this sample may be carry-over from other donors' samples. Specimen: PBMCs. The chain uses TRBV29-1 and TRBJ2-3, with 9 bases fitting TRBD1. The CDR3 loop reads CSVEARDRGTDTQYF. The CDR3 DNA is TGCAGCGTTGAAGCTAGGGACAGGGGCACAGATACGCAGTATTTT.